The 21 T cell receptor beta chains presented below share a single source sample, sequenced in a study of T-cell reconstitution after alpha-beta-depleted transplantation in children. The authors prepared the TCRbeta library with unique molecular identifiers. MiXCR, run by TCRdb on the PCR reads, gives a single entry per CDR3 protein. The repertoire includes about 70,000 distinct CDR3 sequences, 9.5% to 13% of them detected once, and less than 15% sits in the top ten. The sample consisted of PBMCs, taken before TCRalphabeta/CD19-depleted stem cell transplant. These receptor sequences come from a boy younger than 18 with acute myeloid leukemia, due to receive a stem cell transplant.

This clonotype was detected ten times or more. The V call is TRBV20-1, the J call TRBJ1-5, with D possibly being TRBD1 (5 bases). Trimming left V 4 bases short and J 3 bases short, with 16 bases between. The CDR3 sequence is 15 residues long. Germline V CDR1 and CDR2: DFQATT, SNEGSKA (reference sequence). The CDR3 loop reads CSATGVSDNNQPQHF. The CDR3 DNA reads TGCAGTGCTACGGGGGTATCGGATAACAATCAGCCCCAGCATTTT.

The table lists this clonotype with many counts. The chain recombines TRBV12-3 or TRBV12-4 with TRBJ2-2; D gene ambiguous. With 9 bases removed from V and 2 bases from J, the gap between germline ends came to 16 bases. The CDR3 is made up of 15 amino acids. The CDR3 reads CASTIGRSNTGELFF. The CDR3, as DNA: TGTGCCAGTACCATCGGACGGAGCAACACCGGGGAGCTGTTTTTT.

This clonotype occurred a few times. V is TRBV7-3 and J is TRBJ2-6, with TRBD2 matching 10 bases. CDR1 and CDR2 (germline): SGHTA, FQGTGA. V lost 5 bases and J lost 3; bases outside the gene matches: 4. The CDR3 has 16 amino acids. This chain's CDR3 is CASSGLAGGGANVLTF. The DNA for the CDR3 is TGTGCCAGCAGCGGGTTAGCGGGAGGTGGGGCCAACGTCCTGACTTTC. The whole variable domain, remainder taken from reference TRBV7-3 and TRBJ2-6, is GAGVSQTPSNKVTEKGKYVELRCDPISGHTALYWYRQSLGQGPEFLIYFQGTGAADDSGLPNDRFFAVRPEGSVSTLKIQRTERGDSAVYLCASSGLAGGGANVLTFGAGSRLTVL.

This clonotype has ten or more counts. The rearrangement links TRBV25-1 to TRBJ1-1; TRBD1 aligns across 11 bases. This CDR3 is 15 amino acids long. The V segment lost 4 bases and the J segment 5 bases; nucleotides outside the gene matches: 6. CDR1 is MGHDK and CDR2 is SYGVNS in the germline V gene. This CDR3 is CASSVGTGGLTEAFF. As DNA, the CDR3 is TGTGCCAGCAGTGTGGGGACAGGGGGATTAACTGAAGCTTTCTTT.

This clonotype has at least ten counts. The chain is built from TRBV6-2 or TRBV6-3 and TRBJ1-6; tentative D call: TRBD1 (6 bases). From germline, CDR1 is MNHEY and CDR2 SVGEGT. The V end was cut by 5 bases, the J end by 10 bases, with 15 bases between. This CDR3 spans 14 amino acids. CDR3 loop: CASSTLQGISPLHF. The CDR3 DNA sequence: TGTGCCAGCAGTACGTTACAGGGAATCTCACCCCTCCACTTT.

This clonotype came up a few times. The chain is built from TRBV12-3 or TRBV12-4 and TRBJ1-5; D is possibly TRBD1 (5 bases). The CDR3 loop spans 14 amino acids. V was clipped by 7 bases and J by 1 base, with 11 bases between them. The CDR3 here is CASTPDSSNQPQHF. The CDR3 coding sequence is TGTGCCAGCACCCCTGACAGCAGCAATCAGCCCCAGCATTTT.

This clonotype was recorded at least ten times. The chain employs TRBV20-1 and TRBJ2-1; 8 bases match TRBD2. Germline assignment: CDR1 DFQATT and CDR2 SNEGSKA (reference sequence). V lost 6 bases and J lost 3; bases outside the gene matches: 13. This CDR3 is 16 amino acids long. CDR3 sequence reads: CSASAGGGRHYNEQFF. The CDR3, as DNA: TGCAGTGCCTCGGCGGGGGGCGGGAGGCACTACAATGAGCAGTTCTTC.

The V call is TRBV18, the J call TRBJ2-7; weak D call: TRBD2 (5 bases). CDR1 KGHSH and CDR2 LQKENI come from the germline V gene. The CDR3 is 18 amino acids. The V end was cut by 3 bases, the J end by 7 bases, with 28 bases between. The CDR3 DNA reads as TGTGCCAGCTCACCGCTAAACGGCCCCCCCTTGGCCGGGGAAGAGCAGTACGTC. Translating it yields CASSPLNGPPLAGEEQYV.

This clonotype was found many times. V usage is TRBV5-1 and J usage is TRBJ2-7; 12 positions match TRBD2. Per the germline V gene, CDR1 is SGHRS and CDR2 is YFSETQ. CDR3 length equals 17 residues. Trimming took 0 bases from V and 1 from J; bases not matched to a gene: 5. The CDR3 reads CASSLGLAGVGSYEQYF. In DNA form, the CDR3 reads TGCGCCAGCAGCTTGGGACTAGCGGGAGTAGGGTCCTACGAGCAGTACTTC.

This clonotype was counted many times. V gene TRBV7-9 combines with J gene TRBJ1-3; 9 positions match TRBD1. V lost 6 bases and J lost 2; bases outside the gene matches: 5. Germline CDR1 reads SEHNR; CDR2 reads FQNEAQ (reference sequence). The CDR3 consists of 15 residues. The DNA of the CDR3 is TGTGCCAGCAGTTTCGGACAGGGGACTGGAAACACCATATATTTT. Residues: CASSFGQGTGNTIYF.

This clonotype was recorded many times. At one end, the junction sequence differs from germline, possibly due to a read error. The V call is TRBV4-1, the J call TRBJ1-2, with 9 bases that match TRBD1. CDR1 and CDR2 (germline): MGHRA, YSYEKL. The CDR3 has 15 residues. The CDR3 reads CASSRPDLVGQGPIF. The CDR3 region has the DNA TGCGCCAGCAGCCGCCCGGATTTAGTGGGACAGGGACCCATCTTC.

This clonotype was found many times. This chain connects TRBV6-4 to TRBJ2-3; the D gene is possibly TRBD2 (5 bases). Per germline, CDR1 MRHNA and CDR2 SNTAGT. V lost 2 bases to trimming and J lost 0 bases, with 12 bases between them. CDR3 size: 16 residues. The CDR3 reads CASSDVAGSSTDTQYF. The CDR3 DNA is TGTGCCAGCAGTGACGTGGCGGGCTCTAGCACAGATACGCAGTATTTT.

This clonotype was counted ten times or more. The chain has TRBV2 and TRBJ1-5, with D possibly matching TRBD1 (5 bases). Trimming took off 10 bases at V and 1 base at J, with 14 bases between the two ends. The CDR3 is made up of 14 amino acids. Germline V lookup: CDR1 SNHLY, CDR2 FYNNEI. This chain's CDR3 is CATQTGGSNQPQHF. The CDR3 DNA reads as TGTGCCACCCAAACGGGGGGGAGCAATCAGCCCCAGCATTTT.

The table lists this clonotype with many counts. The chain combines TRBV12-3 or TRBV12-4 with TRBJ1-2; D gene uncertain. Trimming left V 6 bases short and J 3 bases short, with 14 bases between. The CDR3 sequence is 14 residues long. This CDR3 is CASRLGGRDYGYTF. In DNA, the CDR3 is TGTGCCAGCAGGCTGGGCGGGAGGGACTATGGCTACACCTTC.

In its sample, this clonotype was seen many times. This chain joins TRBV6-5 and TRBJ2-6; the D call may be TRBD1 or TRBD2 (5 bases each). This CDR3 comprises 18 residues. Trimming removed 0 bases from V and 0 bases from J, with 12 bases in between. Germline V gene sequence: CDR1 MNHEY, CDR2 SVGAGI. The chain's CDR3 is CASSYSAGGLSGANVLTF. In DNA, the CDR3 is TGTGCCAGCAGTTACTCAGCTGGGGGTCTCTCTGGGGCCAACGTCCTGACTTTC.

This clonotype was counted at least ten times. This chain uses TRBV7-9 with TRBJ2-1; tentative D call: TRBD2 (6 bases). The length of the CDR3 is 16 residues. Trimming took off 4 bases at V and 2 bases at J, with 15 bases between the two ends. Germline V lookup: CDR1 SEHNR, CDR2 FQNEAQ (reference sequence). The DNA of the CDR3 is TGTGCCAGCAGCTCAATTTCCGGGGGTACCTACAATGAGCAGTTCTTC. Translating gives CASSSISGGTYNEQFF.

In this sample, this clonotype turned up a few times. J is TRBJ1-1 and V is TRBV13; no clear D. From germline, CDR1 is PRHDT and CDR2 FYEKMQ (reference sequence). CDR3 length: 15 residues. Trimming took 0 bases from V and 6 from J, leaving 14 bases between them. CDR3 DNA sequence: TGTGCCAGCAGCTTAGGTTTTGACCGAGGGTCTGAAGCTTTCTTT. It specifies CASSLGFDRGSEAFF.

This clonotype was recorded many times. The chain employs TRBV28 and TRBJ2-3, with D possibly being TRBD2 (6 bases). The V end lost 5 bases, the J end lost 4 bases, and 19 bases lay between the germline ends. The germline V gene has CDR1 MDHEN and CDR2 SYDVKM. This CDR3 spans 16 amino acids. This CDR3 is CASSTSIRGLADTQYF. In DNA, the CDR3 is TGTGCCAGCAGTACATCGATCCGGGGGTTAGCAGATACGCAGTATTTT.

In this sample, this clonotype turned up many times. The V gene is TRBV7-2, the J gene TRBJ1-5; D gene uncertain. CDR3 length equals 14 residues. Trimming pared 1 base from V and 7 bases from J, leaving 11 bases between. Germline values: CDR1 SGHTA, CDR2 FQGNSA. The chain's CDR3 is CASSLGSGGQPQHF. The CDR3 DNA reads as TGTGCCAGCAGCTTAGGGTCGGGAGGGCAGCCCCAGCATTTT.

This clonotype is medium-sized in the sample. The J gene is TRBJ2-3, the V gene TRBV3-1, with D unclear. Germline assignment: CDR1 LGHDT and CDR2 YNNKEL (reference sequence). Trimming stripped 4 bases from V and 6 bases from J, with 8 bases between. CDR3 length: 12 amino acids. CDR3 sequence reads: CASSREMDTQYF. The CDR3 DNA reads TGTGCCAGCAGCCGAGAGATGGATACGCAGTATTTT.

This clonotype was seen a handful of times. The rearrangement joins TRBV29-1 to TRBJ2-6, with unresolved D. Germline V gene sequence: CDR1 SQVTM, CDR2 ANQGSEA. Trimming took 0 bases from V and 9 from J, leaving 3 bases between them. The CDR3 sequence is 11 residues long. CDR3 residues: CSVEDFNVLTF. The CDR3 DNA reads TGCAGCGTTGAAGATTTCAACGTCCTGACTTTC.